Sequencing of this T cell receptor beta chain was carried out in a study of T cells in Graves' hyperthyroidism and ophthalmopathy. Study-level results: Among clonotypes expanded in thyroid above 0.001, most were also found in blood. The model forecast ophthalmopathy, anticipating it by a median approximately 6.2 months before onset.

What was amplified from RNA transcripts were TCR beta CDR3 regions. The TCR CDR3 was amplified in a first-round RT-PCR using the HTBI primer set. MiXCR, run by TCRdb on the multiplex PCR reads, gives a single entry per CDR3 protein. This table holds hundreds of thousands of distinct CDR3 sequences, approximately 15% found once. Remarks on this clonotype: What it binds is not known.

Exclusion criteria comprised uncontrolled infection, other autoimmune disease, pregnancy or lactation. It was 8 to 10 ml of fresh peripheral blood that supplied the PBMCs. This TCR came from a woman between 18 and 30 years old with Graves' hyperthyroidism. The sample taken for sequencing was blood.

The CDR3, as DNA: TGTGCCAGCAGCTCAGTAATTAGCGGGAGGATCGAAGGCGAGGAGACCCAGTACTTC. Translated: CASSSVISGRIEGEETQYF. The rearrangement joins TRBV7-6 to TRBJ2-5; 10 bases fit TRBD2. Unmatched junction bases numbered 19, after V lost 4 bases and J lost 5 bases. This CDR3 is 19 amino acids long. Germline assignment: CDR1 SGHVS and CDR2 FNYEAQ.